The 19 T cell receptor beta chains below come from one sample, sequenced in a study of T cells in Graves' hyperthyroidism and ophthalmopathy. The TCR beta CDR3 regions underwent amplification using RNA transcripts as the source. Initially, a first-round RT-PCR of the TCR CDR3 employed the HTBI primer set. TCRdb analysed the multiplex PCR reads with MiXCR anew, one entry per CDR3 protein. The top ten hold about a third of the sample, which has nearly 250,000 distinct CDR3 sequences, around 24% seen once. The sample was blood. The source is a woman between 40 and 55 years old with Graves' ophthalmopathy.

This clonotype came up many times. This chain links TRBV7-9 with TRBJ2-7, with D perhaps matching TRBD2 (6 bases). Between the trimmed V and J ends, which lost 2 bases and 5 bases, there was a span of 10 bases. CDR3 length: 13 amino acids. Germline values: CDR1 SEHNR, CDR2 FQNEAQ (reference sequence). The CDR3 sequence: CASSLLWGDEQYF. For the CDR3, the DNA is TGTGCCAGCAGCTTATTGTGGGGGGACGAGCAGTACTTC.

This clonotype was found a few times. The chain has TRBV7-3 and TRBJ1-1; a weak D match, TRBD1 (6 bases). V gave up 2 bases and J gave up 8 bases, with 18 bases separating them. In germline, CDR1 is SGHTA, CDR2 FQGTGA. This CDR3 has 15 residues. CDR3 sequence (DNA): TGTGCCAGCAGCTTAGTTCGTGGGGGGGCAGAAGAAGCTTTCTTT. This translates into CASSLVRGGAEEAFF.

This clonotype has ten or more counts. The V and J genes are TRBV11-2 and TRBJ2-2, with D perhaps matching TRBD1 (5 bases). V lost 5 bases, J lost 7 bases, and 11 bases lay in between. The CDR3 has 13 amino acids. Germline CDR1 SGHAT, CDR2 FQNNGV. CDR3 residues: CASSTRQFGELFF. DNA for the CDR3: TGTGCCAGCAGCACCCGACAGTTCGGGGAGCTGTTTTTT.

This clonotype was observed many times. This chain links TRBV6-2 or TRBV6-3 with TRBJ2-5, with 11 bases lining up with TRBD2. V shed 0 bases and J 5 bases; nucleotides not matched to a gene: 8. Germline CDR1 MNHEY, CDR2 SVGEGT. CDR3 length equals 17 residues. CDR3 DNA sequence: TGTGCCAGCAGTTACTCGACACTAGCGGGAGACATGGAGACCCAGTACTTC. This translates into CASSYSTLAGDMETQYF.

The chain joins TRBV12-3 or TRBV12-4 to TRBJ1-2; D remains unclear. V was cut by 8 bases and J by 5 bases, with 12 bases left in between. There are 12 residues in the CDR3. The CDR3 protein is CASGDSVYGYTF. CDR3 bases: TGTGCCAGCGGCGATTCCGTTTATGGCTACACCTTC.

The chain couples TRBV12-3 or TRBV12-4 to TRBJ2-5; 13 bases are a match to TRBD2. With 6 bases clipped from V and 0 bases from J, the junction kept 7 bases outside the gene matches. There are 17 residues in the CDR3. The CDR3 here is CASSQGLAGVYQETQYF. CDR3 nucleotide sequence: TGTGCCAGCAGCCAAGGACTAGCGGGAGTGTACCAAGAGACCCAGTACTTC.

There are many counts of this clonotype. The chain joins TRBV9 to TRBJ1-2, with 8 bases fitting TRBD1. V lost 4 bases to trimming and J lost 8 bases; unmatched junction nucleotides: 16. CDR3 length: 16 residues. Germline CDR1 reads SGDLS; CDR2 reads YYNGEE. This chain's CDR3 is CASSPLTRTGQGGYTF. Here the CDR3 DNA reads TGTGCCAGCAGCCCACTGACCAGGACAGGGCAGGGAGGCTACACCTTC. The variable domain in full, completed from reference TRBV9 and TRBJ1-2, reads DSGVTQTPKHLITATGQRVTLRCSPRSGDLSVYWYQQSLDQGLQFLIQYYNGEERAKGNILERFSAQQFPDLHSELNLSSLELGDSALYFCASSPLTRTGQGGYTFGSGTRLTVV.

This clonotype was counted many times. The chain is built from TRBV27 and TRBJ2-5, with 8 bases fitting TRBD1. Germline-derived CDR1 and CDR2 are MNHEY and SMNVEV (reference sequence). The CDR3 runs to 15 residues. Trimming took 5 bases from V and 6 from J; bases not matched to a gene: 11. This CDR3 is CASSPGTGAQQTQYF. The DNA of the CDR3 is TGTGCCAGCAGTCCCGGGACAGGAGCTCAACAGACCCAGTACTTC.

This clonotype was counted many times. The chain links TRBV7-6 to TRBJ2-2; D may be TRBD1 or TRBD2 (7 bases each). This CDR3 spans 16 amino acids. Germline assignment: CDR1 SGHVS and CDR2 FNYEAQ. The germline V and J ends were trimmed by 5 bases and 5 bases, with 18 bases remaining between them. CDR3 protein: CASSVTTQGGTGELFF. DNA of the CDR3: TGTGCCAGCAGCGTTACAACCCAGGGGGGGACCGGGGAGCTGTTTTTT. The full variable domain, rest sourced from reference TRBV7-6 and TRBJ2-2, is GAGVSQSPRYKVTKRGQDVALRCDPISGHVSLYWYRQALGQGPEFLTYFNYEAQQDKSGLPNDRFSAERPEGSISTLTIQRTEQRDSAMYRCASSVTTQGGTGELFFGEGSRLTVL.

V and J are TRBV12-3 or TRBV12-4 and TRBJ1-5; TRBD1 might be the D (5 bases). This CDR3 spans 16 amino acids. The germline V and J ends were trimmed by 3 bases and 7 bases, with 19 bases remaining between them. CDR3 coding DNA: TGTGCCAGCAGTTTTCCGGGGGAGAGCCACCTCCAGCCCCAGCATTTT. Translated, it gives CASSFPGESHLQPQHF.

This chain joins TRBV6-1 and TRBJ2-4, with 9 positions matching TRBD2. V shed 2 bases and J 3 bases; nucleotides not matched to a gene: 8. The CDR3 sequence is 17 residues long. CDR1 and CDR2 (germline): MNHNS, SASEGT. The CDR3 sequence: CASSEIGLAGYKNIQYF. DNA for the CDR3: TGTGCCAGCAGTGAAATAGGGCTAGCGGGGTACAAAAACATTCAGTACTTC.

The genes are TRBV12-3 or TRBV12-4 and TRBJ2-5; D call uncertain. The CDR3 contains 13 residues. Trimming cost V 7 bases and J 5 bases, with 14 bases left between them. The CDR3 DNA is TGTGCCAGCACCCCCGATGATTGGGAGACCCAGTACTTC. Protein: CASTPDDWETQYF.

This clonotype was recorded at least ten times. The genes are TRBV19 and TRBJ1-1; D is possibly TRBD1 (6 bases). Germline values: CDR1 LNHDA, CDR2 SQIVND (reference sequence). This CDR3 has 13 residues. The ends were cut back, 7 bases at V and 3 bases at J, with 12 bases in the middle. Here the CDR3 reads CASNDRWYTEAFF. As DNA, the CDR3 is TGTGCCAGTAATGACAGGTGGTACACTGAAGCTTTCTTT.

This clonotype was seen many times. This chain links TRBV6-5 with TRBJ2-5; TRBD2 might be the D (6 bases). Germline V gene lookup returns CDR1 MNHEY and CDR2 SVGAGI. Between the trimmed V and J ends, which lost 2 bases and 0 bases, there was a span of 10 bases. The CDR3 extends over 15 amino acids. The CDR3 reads CASSYKAGYQETQYF. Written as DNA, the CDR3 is TGTGCCAGCAGTTACAAGGCGGGATACCAAGAGACCCAGTACTTC.

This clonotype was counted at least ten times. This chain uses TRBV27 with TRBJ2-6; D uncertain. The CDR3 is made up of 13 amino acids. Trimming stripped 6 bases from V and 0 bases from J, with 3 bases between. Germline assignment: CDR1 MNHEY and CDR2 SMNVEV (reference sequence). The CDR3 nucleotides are TGTGCCAGCAGGAACTCTGGGGCCAACGTCCTGACTTTC. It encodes CASRNSGANVLTF.

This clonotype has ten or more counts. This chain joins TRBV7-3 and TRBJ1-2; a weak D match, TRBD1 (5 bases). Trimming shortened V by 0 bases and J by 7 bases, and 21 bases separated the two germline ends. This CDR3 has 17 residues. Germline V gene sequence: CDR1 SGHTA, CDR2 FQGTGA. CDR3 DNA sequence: TGTGCCAGCAGCTTAACGAACTATGGGACCGGTGGTTTTGGCTACACCTTC. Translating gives CASSLTNYGTGGFGYTF.

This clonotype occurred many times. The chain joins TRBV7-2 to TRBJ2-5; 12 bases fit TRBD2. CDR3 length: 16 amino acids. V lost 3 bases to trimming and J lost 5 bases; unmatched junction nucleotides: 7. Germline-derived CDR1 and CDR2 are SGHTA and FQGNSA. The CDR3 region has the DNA TGTGCCAGCAGCTTCGACGGACTAGCGGGAAGGGAGACCCAGTACTTC. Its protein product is CASSFDGLAGRETQYF.

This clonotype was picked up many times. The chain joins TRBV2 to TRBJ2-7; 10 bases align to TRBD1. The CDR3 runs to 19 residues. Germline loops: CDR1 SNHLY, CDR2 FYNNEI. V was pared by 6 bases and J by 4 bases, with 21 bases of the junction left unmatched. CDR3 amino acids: CASSLPRQGAPSLQYEQYF. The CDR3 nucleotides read TGTGCCAGCAGCTTGCCTAGACAGGGGGCCCCTTCCCTACAGTACGAGCAGTACTTC.

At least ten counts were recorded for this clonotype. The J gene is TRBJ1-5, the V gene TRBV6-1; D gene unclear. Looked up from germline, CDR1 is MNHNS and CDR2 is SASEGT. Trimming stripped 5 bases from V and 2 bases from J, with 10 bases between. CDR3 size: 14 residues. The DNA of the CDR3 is TGTGCCAGCAGTAGACTGGATCGCAATCAGCCCCAGCATTTT. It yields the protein CASSRLDRNQPQHF.